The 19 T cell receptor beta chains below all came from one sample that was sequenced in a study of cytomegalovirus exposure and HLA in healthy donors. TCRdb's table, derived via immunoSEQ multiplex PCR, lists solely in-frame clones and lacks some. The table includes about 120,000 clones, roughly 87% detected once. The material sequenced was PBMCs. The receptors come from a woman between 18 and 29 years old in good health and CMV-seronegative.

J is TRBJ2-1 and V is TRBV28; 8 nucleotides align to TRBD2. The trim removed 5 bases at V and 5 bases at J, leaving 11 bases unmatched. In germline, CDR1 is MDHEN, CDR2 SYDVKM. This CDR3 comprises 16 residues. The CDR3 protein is CASSRLLAAANNEQFF. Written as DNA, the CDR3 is TGTGCCAGCAGTCGCCTACTAGCGGCCGCCAACAATGAGCAGTTCTTC. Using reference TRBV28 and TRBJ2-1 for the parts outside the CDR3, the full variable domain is DVKVTQSSRYLVKRTGEKVFLECVQDMDHENMFWYRQDPGLGLRLIYFSYDVKMKEKGDIPEGYSVSREKKERFSLILESASTNQTSMYLCASSRLLAAANNEQFFGPGTRLTVL.

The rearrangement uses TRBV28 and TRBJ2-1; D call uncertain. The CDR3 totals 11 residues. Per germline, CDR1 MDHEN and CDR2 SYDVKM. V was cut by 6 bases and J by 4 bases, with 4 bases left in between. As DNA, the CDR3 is TGTGCCAGCAGCAAATACAATGAGCAGTTCTTC. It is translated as CASSKYNEQFF.

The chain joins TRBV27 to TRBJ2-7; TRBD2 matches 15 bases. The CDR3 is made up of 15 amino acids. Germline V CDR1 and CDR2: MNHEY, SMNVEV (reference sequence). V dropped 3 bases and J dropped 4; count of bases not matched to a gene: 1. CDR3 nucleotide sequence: TGTGCCAGCAGTTTGGGGACTAGCGGGGGGTACGAGCAGTACTTC. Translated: CASSLGTSGGYEQYF.

CDR3 bases: TGTGCCAGCAGTCCGAGCGGGACAGGGGGGCGGAACACCATATATTTT. Translating it yields CASSPSGTGGRNTIYF. The rearrangement joins TRBV27 to TRBJ1-3; 11 nucleotides align to TRBD1. J gave up 7 bases and V 5 bases, and 10 bases lay outside the gene matches. The V gene's germline CDR1 is MNHEY and CDR2 SMNVEV (reference sequence). The CDR3 length is 16 residues.

This chain's CDR3 is CASSLPSDYEQYF. CDR3 sequence (DNA): TGTGCCAGCAGCTTACCTAGCGACTACGAGCAGTACTTC. V gene TRBV7-9 combines with J gene TRBJ2-7; possibly TRBD2 for D (6 bases). The CDR3 runs 13 residues. Trimming left V 2 bases short and J 3 bases short, with 8 bases between. Germline CDR1 and CDR2: SEHNR and FQNEAQ (reference sequence).

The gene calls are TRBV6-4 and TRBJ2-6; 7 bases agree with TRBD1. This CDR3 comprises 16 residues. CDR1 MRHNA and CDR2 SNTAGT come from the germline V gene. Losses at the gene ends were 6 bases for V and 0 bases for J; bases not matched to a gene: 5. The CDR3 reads CASSSGTASGANVLTF. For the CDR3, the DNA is TGTGCCAGCAGCTCTGGGACAGCCTCTGGGGCCAACGTCCTGACTTTC.

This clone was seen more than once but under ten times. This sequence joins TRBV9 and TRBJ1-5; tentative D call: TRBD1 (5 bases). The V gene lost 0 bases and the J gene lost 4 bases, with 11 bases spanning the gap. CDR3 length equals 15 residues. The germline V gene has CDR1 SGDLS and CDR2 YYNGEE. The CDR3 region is CASSVDAGSNQPQHF. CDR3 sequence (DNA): TGTGCCAGCAGCGTAGATGCAGGGTCTAATCAGCCCCAGCATTTT.

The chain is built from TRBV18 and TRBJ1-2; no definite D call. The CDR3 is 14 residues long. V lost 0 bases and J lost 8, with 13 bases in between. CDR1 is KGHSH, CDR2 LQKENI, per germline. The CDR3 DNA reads TGTGCCAGCTCACCACCTGCGCAGCCGGGGGGCTACACCTTC. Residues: CASSPPAQPGGYTF.

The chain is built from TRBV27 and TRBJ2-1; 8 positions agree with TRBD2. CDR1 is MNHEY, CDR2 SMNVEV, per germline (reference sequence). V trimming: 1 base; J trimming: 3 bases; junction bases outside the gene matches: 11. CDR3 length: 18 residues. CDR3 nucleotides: TGTGCCAGCAGTTTATTGGGGGCGGGCACTAGCGGCTACAATGAGCAGTTCTTC. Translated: CASSLLGAGTSGYNEQFF.

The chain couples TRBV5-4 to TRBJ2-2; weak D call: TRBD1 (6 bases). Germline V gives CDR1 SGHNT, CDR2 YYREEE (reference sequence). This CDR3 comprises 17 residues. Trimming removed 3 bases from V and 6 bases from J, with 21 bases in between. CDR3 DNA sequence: TGTGCCAGCAGCTACAGGGCCTCTTTGAAGTCCCCCGGGGAGCTGTTTTTT. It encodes CASSYRASLKSPGELFF.

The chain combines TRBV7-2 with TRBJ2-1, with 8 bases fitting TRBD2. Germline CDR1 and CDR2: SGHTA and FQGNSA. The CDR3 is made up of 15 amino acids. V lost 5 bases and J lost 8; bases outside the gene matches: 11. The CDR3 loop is CASSLQRGLIYEQFF. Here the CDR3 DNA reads TGTGCCAGCAGCCTCCAGCGGGGGCTTATCTATGAGCAGTTCTTC. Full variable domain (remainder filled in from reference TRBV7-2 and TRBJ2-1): GAGVSQSPSNKVTEKGKDVELRCDPISGHTALYWYRQSLGQGLEFLIYFQGNSAPDKSGLPSDRFSAERTGGSVSTLTIQRTQQEDSAVYLCASSLQRGLIYEQFFGPGTRLTVL.

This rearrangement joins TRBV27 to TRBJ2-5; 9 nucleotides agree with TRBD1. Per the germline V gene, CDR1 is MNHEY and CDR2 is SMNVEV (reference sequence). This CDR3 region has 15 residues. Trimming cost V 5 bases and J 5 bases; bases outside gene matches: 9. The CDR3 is CASSAPGQGSETQYF. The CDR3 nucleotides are TGTGCCAGCAGTGCACCGGGACAGGGTAGCGAGACCCAGTACTTC.

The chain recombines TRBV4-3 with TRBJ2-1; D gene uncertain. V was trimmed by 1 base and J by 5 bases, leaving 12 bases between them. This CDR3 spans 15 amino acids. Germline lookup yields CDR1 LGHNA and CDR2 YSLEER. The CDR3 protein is CASSQGLVPHNEQFF. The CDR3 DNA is TGCGCCAGCAGCCAAGGGCTGGTCCCCCACAATGAGCAGTTCTTC.

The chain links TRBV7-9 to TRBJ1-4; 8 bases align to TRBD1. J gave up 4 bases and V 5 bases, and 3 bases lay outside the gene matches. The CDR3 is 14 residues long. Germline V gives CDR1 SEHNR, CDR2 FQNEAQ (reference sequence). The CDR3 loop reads CASSLTGDNEKLFF. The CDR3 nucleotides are TGTGCCAGCAGCCTGACAGGGGATAATGAAAAACTGTTTTTT.

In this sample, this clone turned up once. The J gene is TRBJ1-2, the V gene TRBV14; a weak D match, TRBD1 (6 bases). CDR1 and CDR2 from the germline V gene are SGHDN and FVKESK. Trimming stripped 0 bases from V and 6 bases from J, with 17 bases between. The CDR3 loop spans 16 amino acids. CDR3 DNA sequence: TGTGCCAGCAGCCAAGATCCTAGGGGGGGCACGGATGGCTACACCTTC. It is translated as CASSQDPRGGTDGYTF.

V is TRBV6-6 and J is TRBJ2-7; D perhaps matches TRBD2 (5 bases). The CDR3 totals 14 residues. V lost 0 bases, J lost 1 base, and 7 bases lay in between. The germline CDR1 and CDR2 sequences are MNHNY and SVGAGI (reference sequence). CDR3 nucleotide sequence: TGTGCCAGCAGTTACTCGTGGGAGTCCTACGAGCAGTACTTC. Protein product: CASSYSWESYEQYF.

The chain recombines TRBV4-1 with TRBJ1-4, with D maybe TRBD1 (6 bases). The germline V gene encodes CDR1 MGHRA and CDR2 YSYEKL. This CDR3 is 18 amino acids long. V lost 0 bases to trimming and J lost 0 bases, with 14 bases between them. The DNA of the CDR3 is TGCGCCAGCAGCCAAGATCGGCAGGGGATTCCAACTAATGAAAAACTGTTTTTT. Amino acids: CASSQDRQGIPTNEKLFF.

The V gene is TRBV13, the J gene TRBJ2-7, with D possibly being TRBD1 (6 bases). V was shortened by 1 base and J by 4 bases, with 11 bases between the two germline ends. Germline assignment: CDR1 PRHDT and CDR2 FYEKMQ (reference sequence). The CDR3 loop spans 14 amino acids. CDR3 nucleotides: TGTGCCAGCAGCTTAGACAGGGTTGGGTACGAGCAGTACTTC. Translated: CASSLDRVGYEQYF.

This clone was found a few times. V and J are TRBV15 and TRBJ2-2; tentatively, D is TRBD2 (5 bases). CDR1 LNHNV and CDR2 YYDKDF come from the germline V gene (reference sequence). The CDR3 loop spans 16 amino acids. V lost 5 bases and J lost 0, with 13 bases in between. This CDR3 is CATSSAAASNTGELFF. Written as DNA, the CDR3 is TGTGCCACCAGCTCAGCGGCAGCGTCGAACACCGGGGAGCTGTTTTTT.